Presented here are 8 T cell receptor beta chains from one specimen sequenced in a study of cytomegalovirus exposure and HLA in healthy donors. Amplification used 60 Vbeta primers and 13 Jbeta primers. This table comes from immunoSEQ multiplex PCR, and its TCRdb copy is limited to in-frame clones, with some not included. The table shows roughly 96,000 clones, with around 74% occurring only once. Sample: PBMCs. The origin of the receptors is a female donor in good health and CMV-seropositive.

The V call is TRBV18, the J call TRBJ1-6; no definite D call. The germline CDR1 and CDR2 sequences are KGHSH and LQKENI. The CDR3 sequence is 15 residues long. V was pared by 7 bases and J by 5 bases, with 15 bases between. The CDR3 loop reads CASLRDGYNNSPLHF. The CDR3 DNA is TGTGCCAGCTTACGGGATGGGTACAATAATTCACCCCTCCACTTT. Variable domain in full (rest from reference TRBV18 and TRBJ1-6): NAGVMQNPRHLVRRRGQEARLRCSPMKGHSHVYWYRQLPEEGLKFMVYLQKENIIDESGMPKERFSAEFPKEGPSILRIQQVVRGDSAAYFCASLRDGYNNSPLHFGNGTRLTVT.

The chain carries TRBV18 and TRBJ1-1; TRBD1 is a possible D gene (6 bases). The length of the CDR3 is 15 residues. Germline CDR1 KGHSH, CDR2 LQKENI. Deletions cut 3 bases from V and 3 bases from J, with 14 bases between. The CDR3 is CASSPRTVPDTEAFF. As DNA, the CDR3 is TGTGCCAGCTCACCTCGGACAGTCCCGGACACTGAAGCTTTCTTT.

V usage is TRBV20-1 and J usage is TRBJ2-7; no reliable D call. This CDR3 contains 8 residues. Germline loops: CDR1 DFQATT, CDR2 SNEGSKA (reference sequence). V was trimmed by 6 bases and J by 8 bases, leaving 5 bases between them. CDR3 region: CSASQQYF. The DNA for the CDR3 is TGCAGTGCGAGCCAGCAGTACTTC.

The chain joins TRBV11-2 to TRBJ2-7, with TRBD2 as a possible D gene (6 bases). V was shortened by 5 bases and J by 4 bases, with 21 bases between the two germline ends. This CDR3 is built from 16 residues. Germline V gene lookup returns CDR1 SGHAT and CDR2 FQNNGV. Here the CDR3 DNA reads TGTGCCAGCAGCATCAGACGGCTAGCGCCTGAATACGAGCAGTACTTC. As protein: CASSIRRLAPEYEQYF.

The genes are TRBV30 and TRBJ1-3; no definite D call. The V end was cut by 0 bases, the J end by 7 bases, with 16 bases between. CDR1 and CDR2 from the germline V gene are GTSNPN and SVGIG (reference sequence). This CDR3 is 15 amino acids long. As DNA, the CDR3 is TGTGCCTGGAGTGTACCTTGGGCCGATGAGAACACCATATATTTT. Translating it yields CAWSVPWADENTIYF.

This sequence joins TRBV7-2 and TRBJ1-4; 10 nucleotides agree with TRBD1. Trimming at V came to 5 bases and at J to 7 bases, leaving 10 bases not matched to a gene. Germline assignment: CDR1 SGHTA and CDR2 FQGNSA. CDR3 length: 16 residues. The CDR3 here is CASSIPGTGAGEKLFF. CDR3 sequence (DNA): TGTGCCAGCAGCATTCCCGGGACAGGGGCAGGTGAAAAACTGTTTTTT. Drawing the rest from reference TRBV7-2 and TRBJ1-4, the complete variable domain is GAGVSQSPSNKVTEKGKDVELRCDPISGHTALYWYRQSLGQGLEFLIYFQGNSAPDKSGLPSDRFSAERTGGSVSTLTIQRTQQEDSAVYLCASSIPGTGAGEKLFFGSGTQLSVL.

J is TRBJ1-1 and V is TRBV5-1; possible D gene TRBD1, 6 bases. CDR3 length: 14 residues. The V end was cut by 0 bases, the J end by 7 bases, with 13 bases between. Germline V gene sequence: CDR1 SGHRS, CDR2 YFSETQ. The CDR3 DNA sequence: TGCGCCAGCAGCTTGGAAGGCCAGGGGATTGAAGCTTTCTTT. Its translation is CASSLEGQGIEAFF.

V usage is TRBV19 and J usage is TRBJ2-3; D unclear. The ends were cut back, 4 bases at V and 1 base at J, with 9 bases in the middle. Germline-derived CDR1 and CDR2 are LNHDA and SQIVND (reference sequence). The CDR3 totals 14 residues. CDR3 nucleotides: TGTGCCAGTAGTAACCCACCGGGCACAGATACGCAGTATTTT. It encodes CASSNPPGTDTQYF.